A selection of T cell receptor beta chains follows, all from one sample in a study of memory CD4+ T cells and cytomegalovirus serostatus. Measured with immunoSEQ multiplex PCR; TCRdb has only the in-frame clones, and not every one. The table includes about 96,000 clones, about four fifths detected once. The sample comprised memory CD4+ T cells from blood. Receptors were obtained from an adult in good health and CMV-seropositive. Both conserved end residues are part of each CDR3. A D gene is named only where the DNA matches it firmly.

d_call | j_call | v_call | cdr3_length | cdr3_aa
TRBD1 | TRBJ1-1 | TRBV6-1 | 14 | CASSNRGINTEAFF
. | TRBJ1-1 | TRBV7-2 | 14 | CASSFTGINTEAFF
. | TRBJ2-7 | TRBV5-4 | 15 | CASSLDPGASYEQYF
. | TRBJ1-2 | TRBV6-6 | 13 | CASRTATNYGYTF
. | TRBJ1-2 | TRBV6-1 | 16 | CASSEALRTGGYGYTF
. | TRBJ2-1 | TRBV13 | 12 | CASAARMGEQFF
. | TRBJ2-3 | TRBV28 | 13 | CASHEAPSDTQYF
. | TRBJ2-7 | TRBV6-1 | 15 | CASIFGTDPSYEQYF
. | TRBJ1-1 | TRBV27 | 16 | CASSTIGAGLNTEAFF
TRBD1 | TRBJ1-1 | TRBV5-4 | 15 | CASSLEQGAHTEAFF
TRBD1 | TRBJ2-7 | TRBV6-1 | 15 | CASSPGQARVREQYF
. | TRBJ2-2 | TRBV5-6 | 12 | CASSFRLGELFF
. | TRBJ1-1 | TRBV28 | 13 | CASSLRELGEAFF
. | TRBJ2-3 | TRBV5-4 | 16 | CASSPQLSGAGDTQYF
TRBD1 | TRBJ1-1 | TRBV7-3 | 12 | CASSPYRGEAFF
. | TRBJ2-1 | TRBV7-8 | 15 | CASSLLGTGRNEQFF
. | TRBJ2-3 | TRBV9 | 13 | CASSVPQGDTQYF
TRBD2 | TRBJ2-7 | TRBV2 | 15 | CASSKTSGSSYEQYF
. | TRBJ1-3 | TRBV4-3 | 16 | CASSPTGAPSGNTIYF
TRBD2 | TRBJ2-3 | TRBV5-6 | 17 | CASSLAVVAGTTDTQYF
TRBD1 | TRBJ1-2 | TRBV7-2 | 15 | CASSFRQGRVNGYTF
. | TRBJ1-2 | TRBV5-1 | 13 | CASSPDATGGYTF
. | TRBJ2-1 | TRBV5-1 | 14 | CASSSGTSYNEQFF
. | TRBJ2-7 | TRBV12-2 | 16 | CASRFLVTPGDDEQYF
TRBD1 | TRBJ2-4 | TRBV2 | 12 | CASDRAGDIQYF
. | TRBJ2-7 | TRBV27 | 14 | CASSRDGATYEQYF
. | TRBJ1-2 | TRBV2 | 14 | CASSALSPESGYTF
. | TRBJ2-1 | TRBV5-1 | 14 | CASSTGSSYNEQFF
TRBD2 | TRBJ2-1 | TRBV7-2 | 14 | CASSLQPSGTQQFF
TRBD1 | TRBJ2-7 | TRBV6-5 | 14 | CASSRRGGGYEQYF
. | TRBJ1-3 | TRBV7-9 | 15 | CASSLGATTGNTIYF
TRBD1 | TRBJ1-4 | TRBV4-2 | 16 | CASSQGDREANEKLFF
TRBD2 | TRBJ2-6 | TRBV19 | 16 | CATQRGRESGANVLTF
TRBD1 | TRBJ2-2 | TRBV10-3 | 17 | CAISESTTGGNTGELFF
. | TRBJ1-1 | TRBV5-1 | 14 | CASSLGGGYTEAFF
TRBD2 | TRBJ2-3 | TRBV29-1 | 15 | CSVKRGLAGEDTQYF
TRBD2 | TRBJ2-1 | TRBV5-1 | 14 | CASSATGGNNEQFF
TRBD1 | TRBJ1-4 | TRBV5-1 | 15 | CASSPSPGGDEKLFF
TRBD1 | TRBJ1-5 | TRBV2 | 16 | CASSDRVQGLNQPQHF
. | TRBJ2-3 | TRBV4-3 | 15 | CASSPGRFSTDTQYF
. | TRBJ2-7 | TRBV5-1 | 17 | CASSLRADSSSSYEQYF
TRBD1 | TRBJ2-3 | TRBV9 | 14 | CASSVTGATDTQYF
. | TRBJ2-1 | TRBV19 | 16 | CASSLHRGDLPNEQFF
TRBD2 | TRBJ2-2 | TRBV14 | 16 | CASSQRIAGGPGELFF
TRBD1 | TRBJ1-5 | TRBV7-8 | 20 | CASSLSSMVGQGYSNQPQHF
TRBD2 | TRBJ2-5 | TRBV5-1 | 17 | CASSYGVAGVGQETQYF
TRBD2 | TRBJ2-7 | TRBV7-8 | 15 | CASSSPGGVHYEQYF
. | TRBJ2-2 | TRBV7-2 | 13 | CASRRTDTGELFF
. | TRBJ2-7 | TRBV5-6 | 12 | CASSSHSYEQYF
TRBD2 | TRBJ2-3 | TRBV14 | 15 | CASSQVVSSGSTQYF
. | TRBJ2-1 | TRBV5-1 | 14 | CASSLVLGNNEQFF
. | TRBJ2-5 | TRBV11-2 | 12 | CASSSDGGTQYF
. | TRBJ1-1 | TRBV29-1 | 13 | CSVLPNRVAEAFF
. | TRBJ2-3 | TRBV5-1 | 12 | CASSLAGDTQYF
. | TRBJ2-5 | TRBV5-1 | 16 | CASSLTGGTTQETQYF
. | TRBJ1-2 | TRBV19 | 14 | CASSLGGVNYGYTF
TRBD1 | TRBJ2-2 | TRBV18 | 17 | CASSPQRTGVGTGELFF
. | TRBJ1-2 | TRBV27 | 17 | CASSFFQVGEGNYGYTF
. | TRBJ1-5 | TRBV7-9 | 13 | CASSFNSNQPQHF
. | TRBJ2-4 | TRBV11-2 | 14 | CASSPRVAKNIQYF